These 25 T cell receptor beta chains came from one sample sequenced in a study of T cells expressing NK-cell markers (dated by TCRdb to between 2020 and 2021). Library construction relied on 5' RACE. The data were produced on an Illumina HiSeq 2000. The reads underwent TCRdb reprocessing, giving one record for each CDR3 protein sequence and no DNA. This specimen's table enumerates about 540,000 distinct CDR3 sequences. The top ten clones comprise under 4.5% of the sample. The sequenced sample consisted of blood T cells: a sorted CD56 or NKG2C T cell subset, CD4+ or CD8+ T cells, or bulk PBMC T cells (not recorded which). These receptors were taken from a young man in good health. Donor details come from another sample of the same person, matched by shared clones.

This chain joins TRBV7-2 and TRBJ2-1; TCRdb proposes TRBD2, but this gene call is untestable without DNA. The CDR3 is made up of 17 amino acids. In germline, CDR1 is SGHTA, CDR2 FQGNSA. CDR3 region: CASSLVMGWGLYNEQFF.

This chain connects TRBV3-1 to TRBJ1-3. CDR3 length: 16 residues. Germline assignment: CDR1 LGHDT and CDR2 YNNKEL (reference sequence). The CDR3 reads CASSQGSGGSGNTIYF.

This sequence joins TRBV29-1 and TRBJ1-2. CDR3 size: 13 residues. CDR1 is SQVTM and CDR2 is ANQGSEA in the germline V gene. This CDR3 reads CSVPRTEGHGYTF.

The gene calls are TRBV12-3 or TRBV12-4 and TRBJ1-2. This CDR3 contains 12 residues. The CDR3 spells CASRQTNYGYTF.

The chain uses TRBV5-1 and TRBJ2-5. Germline V lookup: CDR1 SGHRS, CDR2 YFSETQ. The CDR3 has 15 amino acids. CDR3 region: CASRAFFGSPETQYF. Variable domain in full (rest from reference TRBV5-1 and TRBJ2-5): KAGVTQTPRYLIKTRGQQVTLSCSPISGHRSVSWYQQTPGQGLQFLFEYFSETQRNKGNFPGRFSGRQFSNSRSEMNVSTLELGDSALYLCASRAFFGSPETQYFGPGTRLLVL.

V gene TRBV10-3 combines with J gene TRBJ2-7. The germline gives CDR1 ENHRY, CDR2 SYGVKD. The CDR3 is 12 amino acids. CDR3 sequence: CATGHSSYEQYF.

The chain is built from TRBV5-1 and TRBJ2-5; TCRdb reports TRBD1, a call that lacks DNA to check it against. Germline assignment: CDR1 SGHRS and CDR2 YFSETQ. The CDR3 covers 15 residues. The CDR3 loop is CASSLEQGLVETQYF.

The V gene is TRBV5-1, the J gene TRBJ2-3; with no DNA, the TCRdb D assignment of TRBD2 cannot be verified. CDR1 is SGHRS and CDR2 is YFSETQ in the germline V gene. The CDR3 has 17 amino acids. CDR3 in amino acids: CASSLGLAGGTADTQYF.

The chain joins TRBV20-1 to TRBJ1-5. CDR1 and CDR2 (germline): DFQATT, SNEGSKA (reference sequence). The CDR3 consists of 15 residues. CDR3: CSASSSANSNQPQHF.

The chain carries TRBV4-1 and TRBJ1-5; the D call from TCRdb, TRBD1, cannot be confirmed without DNA. The CDR3 has 15 residues. Germline values: CDR1 MGHRA, CDR2 YSYEKL. The CDR3 sequence: CASSQEMGPYQPQHF.

The gene calls are TRBV2 and TRBJ2-7; TCRdb proposes TRBD1, but this gene call is untestable without DNA. The germline V gene encodes CDR1 SNHLY and CDR2 FYNNEI. The CDR3 length is 14 residues. The CDR3 reads CATGVGAGAYEQYF.

The V call is TRBV4-1, the J call TRBJ2-1; the D call of TRBD2 rests on TCRdb alone, since no DNA is present to check it. Germline V gives CDR1 MGHRA, CDR2 YSYEKL. The CDR3 totals 15 residues. Here the CDR3 reads CASSQARGTSLVQFF.

CDR3 protein: CASSLAWTPGDTIYF. The chain recombines TRBV5-1 with TRBJ1-3; TCRdb outputs TRBD1, but without DNA this stays unchecked. This CDR3 spans 15 amino acids. The germline V gene has CDR1 SGHRS and CDR2 YFSETQ.

J is TRBJ2-3 and V is TRBV14; checking the TCRdb D call of TRBD2 is not possible without DNA. The germline V gene has CDR1 SGHDN and CDR2 FVKESK. This CDR3 is 15 amino acids long. This CDR3 is CASSQWEGTTDTQYF.

The rearrangement uses TRBV15 and TRBJ2-5; TCRdb selects TRBD1, and the lack of DNA leaves this call unchecked. In germline, CDR1 is LNHNV, CDR2 YYDKDF (reference sequence). The CDR3 contains 15 residues. The CDR3 reads CATTRGGRPKETQYF.

The CDR3 loop reads CASSQDGTGGLNEQFF. The chain couples TRBV3-1 to TRBJ2-1; no DNA is available, so the TRBD1 call from TCRdb remains unchecked. The CDR3 runs 16 residues. Germline loops: CDR1 LGHDT, CDR2 YNNKEL (reference sequence).

The chain carries TRBV20-1 and TRBJ2-1; the TRBD1 assignment by TCRdb is unverifiable without DNA. Germline V gives CDR1 DFQATT, CDR2 SNEGSKA (reference sequence). The CDR3 runs to 15 residues. The CDR3 here is CSAPTPAVSYNEQFF.

The V gene is TRBV5-6, the J gene TRBJ1-2; without DNA, the TCRdb call of TRBD1 cannot be checked. There are 15 residues in the CDR3. Germline CDR1 reads SGHDT; CDR2 reads YYEEEE. The CDR3 spells CASSPGTPEEYGYTF.

CDR3 sequence reads: CASSQDSGREPEAFF. The J gene is TRBJ1-1, the V gene TRBV4-3; TCRdb returns TRBD1, unconfirmable since there is no DNA. Per germline, CDR1 LGHNA and CDR2 YSLEER. The CDR3 is 15 residues long.

V gene TRBV6-1 combines with J gene TRBJ2-1. The CDR3 totals 13 residues. Germline CDR1 MNHNS, CDR2 SASEGT. The CDR3 is CASSTDVGNEQFF.

V gene TRBV7-6 combines with J gene TRBJ2-7; the D gene TCRdb calls, TRBD2, cannot be checked with no DNA. The CDR3 contains 17 residues. The germline V gene encodes CDR1 SGHVS and CDR2 FNYEAQ. This CDR3 reads CASSRVSRGVTSHEQYF.

V gene TRBV20-1 combines with J gene TRBJ2-3; as DNA is missing, the TRBD2 call by TCRdb cannot be tested. Germline CDR1 reads DFQATT; CDR2 reads SNEGSKA (reference sequence). The CDR3 length is 16 residues. The CDR3 is CRAAGTGTRRADTQYF.

This chain connects TRBV12-3 or TRBV12-4 to TRBJ1-5. The CDR3 has 16 amino acids. The CDR3: CASSPGGSDSNQPQHF.

The rearrangement joins TRBV29-1 to TRBJ1-2. Per germline, CDR1 SQVTM and CDR2 ANQGSEA. The CDR3 is 13 residues long. This CDR3 reads CSVVKGEDYGYTF.

V gene TRBV29-1 combines with J gene TRBJ2-3; TCRdb gives TRBD1 as the D gene, but with no DNA this cannot be confirmed. The CDR3 runs 15 residues. Germline lookup yields CDR1 SQVTM and CDR2 ANQGSEA. CDR3 amino acids: CSVAGGTGRTDTQYF.